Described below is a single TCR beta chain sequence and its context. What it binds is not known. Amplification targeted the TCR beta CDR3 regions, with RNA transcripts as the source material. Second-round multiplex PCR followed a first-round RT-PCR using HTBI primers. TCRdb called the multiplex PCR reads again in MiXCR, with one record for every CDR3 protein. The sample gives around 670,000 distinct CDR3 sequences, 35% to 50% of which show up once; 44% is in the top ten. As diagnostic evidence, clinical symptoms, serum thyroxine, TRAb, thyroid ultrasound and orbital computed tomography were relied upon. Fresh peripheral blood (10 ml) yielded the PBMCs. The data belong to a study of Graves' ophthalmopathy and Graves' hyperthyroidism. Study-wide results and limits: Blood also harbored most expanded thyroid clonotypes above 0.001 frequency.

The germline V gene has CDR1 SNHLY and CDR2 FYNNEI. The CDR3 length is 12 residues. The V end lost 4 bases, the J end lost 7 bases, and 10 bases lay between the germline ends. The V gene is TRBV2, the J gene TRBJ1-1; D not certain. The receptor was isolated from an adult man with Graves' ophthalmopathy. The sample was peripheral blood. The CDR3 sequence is CASSGALFEAFF. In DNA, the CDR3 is TGTGCCAGCAGTGGGGCCCTCTTTGAAGCTTTCTTT.